This entry lists 28 T cell receptor beta chains sequenced from one sample in a study of blood T cell repertoires in COVID-19. Libraries were prepared by immunoSEQ multiplex PCR; TCRdb keeps only in-frame clonotypes and omits some of them. The table lists about 190,000 clones, over 75% of them singletons. Source material: peripheral blood. The receptors stem from a woman aged 80 or older with active or convalescent COVID-19.

This clone is a singleton in its sample. The chain carries TRBV5-6 and TRBJ2-7; D not resolved. The CDR3 length is 13 residues. Trimming took 0 bases from V and 4 from J, leaving 8 bases between them. CDR1 is SGHDT, CDR2 YYEEEE, per germline. The CDR3: CASSLEHNYEQYF. The CDR3 nucleotides are TGTGCCAGCAGCTTGGAACACAATTACGAGCAGTACTTC.

This clone came up a few times. The V call is TRBV13, the J call TRBJ2-7, with 8 bases that match TRBD2. Germline V CDR1 and CDR2: PRHDT, FYEKMQ (reference sequence). This CDR3 has 15 residues. With 0 bases clipped from V and 5 bases from J, the junction kept 6 bases outside the gene matches. For the CDR3, the DNA is TGTGCCAGCAGCTTAGGGAATCGGGGGGGCAACGAGCAGTACTTC. Its translation is CASSLGNRGGNEQYF. The full variable domain, its missing parts supplied by reference TRBV13 and TRBJ2-7, is AAGVIQSPRHLIKEKRETATLKCYPIPRHDTVYWYQQGPGQDPQFLISFYEKMQSDKGSIPDRFSAQQFSDYHSELNMSSLELGDSALYFCASSLGNRGGNEQYFGPGTRLTVT.

The chain carries TRBV27 and TRBJ2-1; TRBD2 agrees at 10 bases. The CDR3 contains 17 residues. Germline-derived CDR1 and CDR2 are MNHEY and SMNVEV (reference sequence). V was clipped by 3 bases and J by 1 base; unmatched bases: 6. The CDR3 DNA reads as TGTGCCAGCAGTTTCCAGCGGGGGGGCAAATCCTACAATGAGCAGTTCTTC. It specifies CASSFQRGGKSYNEQFF.

V gene TRBV24-1 combines with J gene TRBJ2-7, with 7 bases identical to TRBD1. The germline CDR1 and CDR2 sequences are KGHDR and SFDVKD. With V trimmed by 1 base and J by 8 bases, 13 bases remained unmatched. The CDR3 sequence is 16 residues long. CDR3: CATSDFKPGTESQQYF. The CDR3 region has the DNA TGTGCCACCAGTGATTTCAAACCCGGGACAGAGAGCCAGCAGTACTTC.

This clone was seen just once. This sequence joins TRBV3-1 (or the pseudogene TRBV3-2) and TRBJ2-7; no definite D call. The length of the CDR3 is 11 residues. Germline values: CDR1 LGHDT, CDR2 YNNKEL (reference sequence). The V end lost 6 bases, the J end lost 4 bases, and 7 bases lay between the germline ends. CDR3 DNA: TGTGCCAGCAGTTCTACGTACGAGCAGTACTTC. Its translation: CASSSTYEQYF.

The rearrangement joins TRBV11-2 to TRBJ1-6; tentative D call: TRBD1 (6 bases). The CDR3 length is 15 residues. V was cut by 3 bases and J by 8 bases, with 14 bases left in between. Germline loops: CDR1 SGHAT, CDR2 FQNNGV. For the CDR3, the DNA is TGTGCCAGCAGCTTCGAGGTGGACAGCCATTCACCCCTCCACTTT. It yields the protein CASSFEVDSHSPLHF.

This clone was seen a handful of times. The chain uses TRBV5-6 and TRBJ1-1; D uncertain. V was shortened by 4 bases and J by 1 base, with 14 bases between the two germline ends. There are 15 residues in the CDR3. Germline assignment: CDR1 SGHDT and CDR2 YYEEEE. The CDR3 sequence: CASSIQTLPNTEAFF. DNA of the CDR3: TGTGCCAGCAGCATCCAGACATTACCGAACACTGAAGCTTTCTTT.

V usage is TRBV28 and J usage is TRBJ2-3; 9 bases are a match to TRBD1. Unmatched junction bases numbered 3, after V lost 3 bases and J lost 2 bases. This CDR3 is built from 15 residues. CDR1 and CDR2 (germline): MDHEN, SYDVKM. CDR3 protein: CASSFWTGVTDTQYF. DNA for the CDR3: TGTGCCAGCAGTTTTTGGACAGGGGTCACAGATACGCAGTATTTT.

V gene TRBV28 combines with J gene TRBJ2-7; D remains unclear. The CDR3 extends over 12 amino acids. V was shortened by 7 bases and J by 3 bases, with 10 bases between the two germline ends. Per germline, CDR1 MDHEN and CDR2 SYDVKM. The CDR3 sequence is CASMEASYEQYF. CDR3 bases: TGTGCCAGCATGGAAGCGAGCTACGAGCAGTACTTC.

The rearrangement joins TRBV7-6 to TRBJ2-3; TRBD2 matches at 11 bases. Trimming removed 6 bases from V and 5 bases from J; junction bases left unmatched: 7. Germline CDR1 SGHVS, CDR2 FNYEAQ. CDR3 length: 15 residues. The DNA of the CDR3 is TGTGCCAGCAGGGCCGGGACTAGCGGCGGAGATACGCAGTATTTT. Translated, it gives CASRAGTSGGDTQYF.

The table lists this clone with a count of one. This chain links TRBV3-1 (or the pseudogene TRBV3-2) with TRBJ2-3, with unresolved D. Germline CDR1 LGHDT, CDR2 YNNKEL (reference sequence). The CDR3 has 15 amino acids. Trimming took off 0 bases at V and 2 bases at J, with 9 bases between the two ends. The DNA for the CDR3 is TGTGCCAGCAGCCAAGACCCTTACACCACAGATACGCAGTATTTT. Protein sequence: CASSQDPYTTDTQYF.

The V and J genes are TRBV18 and TRBJ1-2, with TRBD1 as a possible D gene (6 bases). CDR3 length equals 14 residues. Germline lookup yields CDR1 KGHSH and CDR2 LQKENI. V was pared by 3 bases and J by 8 bases, with 16 bases between. This chain's CDR3 is CASSPGQGLGGYTF. DNA of the CDR3: TGTGCCAGCTCACCGGGGCAGGGGCTCGGCGGCTACACCTTC.

This chain connects TRBV4-3 to TRBJ2-1, with 7 bases identical to TRBD1. V lost 0 bases, J lost 0 bases, and 5 bases stayed unmatched. CDR1 and CDR2 from the germline V gene are LGHNA and YSLEER. The CDR3 length is 17 residues. Here the CDR3 DNA reads TGCGCCAGCAGCCAAGATCAAAGGGGGCCCTCCTACAATGAGCAGTTCTTC. Its translation is CASSQDQRGPSYNEQFF.

The rearrangement links TRBV6-1 to TRBJ1-1, with D perhaps matching TRBD1 (5 bases). Germline V gives CDR1 MNHNS, CDR2 SASEGT. This CDR3 is 14 amino acids long. Trimming took off 1 base at V and 4 bases at J, with 10 bases between the two ends. The CDR3 DNA follows: TGTGCCAGCAGTGAAGGGGGAAGGGGCACTGAAGCTTTCTTT. It yields the protein CASSEGGRGTEAFF.

The chain recombines TRBV18 with TRBJ2-1; 11 bases fit TRBD2. Per the germline V gene, CDR1 is KGHSH and CDR2 is LQKENI. The CDR3 contains 17 residues. V lost 3 bases to trimming and J lost 9 bases; unmatched junction nucleotides: 13. The CDR3, as DNA: TGTGCCAGCTCACCCCGGCGGGCGACTAGCGGGGTTGGTGAGCAGTTCTTC. It is translated as CASSPRRATSGVGEQFF.

This chain joins TRBV7-2 and TRBJ1-2; 10 nucleotides line up with TRBD1. This CDR3 has 18 residues. Germline-derived CDR1 and CDR2 are SGHTA and FQGNSA. The V and J ends lost 5 bases and 2 bases, in that order; junction bases with no gene match: 14. CDR3 nucleotides: TGTGCCAGCAGCGTCCGGGACAGGGGAGCAGGCGGGAACTATGGCTACACCTTC. Protein sequence: CASSVRDRGAGGNYGYTF.

V gene TRBV28 combines with J gene TRBJ2-7; 14 nucleotides match TRBD2. This CDR3 contains 18 residues. CDR1 MDHEN and CDR2 SYDVKM come from the germline V gene. With V trimmed by 6 bases and J by 2 bases, 12 bases remained unmatched. The CDR3 DNA is TGTGCCAGCAGCTCGCCGGGACTAGCGGGGGAAAACCCCTACGAGCAGTACTTC. Its translation is CASSSPGLAGENPYEQYF.

V and J are TRBV27 and TRBJ1-2, with D maybe TRBD1 (6 bases). CDR1 and CDR2 from the germline V gene are MNHEY and SMNVEV (reference sequence). The ends were cut back, 6 bases at V and 6 bases at J, with 23 bases in the middle. The CDR3 sequence is 16 residues long. CDR3 coding DNA: TGTGCCAGCAGGATCACATCGGGACACCGGGTGAATGGCTACACCTTC. Residues: CASRITSGHRVNGYTF.

The chain has TRBV15 and TRBJ2-3; 8 bases align to TRBD1. The CDR3 totals 17 residues. Germline values: CDR1 LNHNV, CDR2 YYDKDF (reference sequence). V was pared by 0 bases and J by 4 bases, with 9 bases of the junction left unmatched. The CDR3 DNA follows: TGTGCCACCAGCAGAGAACCCCAGGGGGCCCCCGCAGATACGCAGTATTTT. Its translation: CATSREPQGAPADTQYF.

The V call is TRBV29-1, the J call TRBJ2-3; the D gene is possibly TRBD2 (7 bases). CDR3 length: 14 amino acids. The germline V gene encodes CDR1 SQVTM and CDR2 ANQGSEA. With 3 bases removed from V and 6 bases from J, the gap between germline ends came to 16 bases. Here the CDR3 DNA reads TGCAGCGTTGAGGGCGGGGGCTACTTGGATACGCAGTATTTT. Protein: CSVEGGGYLDTQYF.

Ten or more counts support this clone. The chain combines TRBV19 with TRBJ1-2; 10 bases are a match to TRBD1. In germline, CDR1 is LNHDA, CDR2 SQIVND (reference sequence). V lost 5 bases, J lost 7 bases, and 7 bases stayed unmatched. The CDR3 is made up of 14 amino acids. CDR3 sequence reads: CASSADRGLSGYTF. DNA for the CDR3: TGTGCCAGTAGTGCCGACAGGGGGCTCTCTGGCTACACCTTC.

The chain combines TRBV12-3 or TRBV12-4 with TRBJ2-2; weak D call: TRBD1 (5 bases). CDR3 length equals 13 residues. Deletions cut 6 bases from V and 6 bases from J, with 11 bases between. CDR3 nucleotide sequence: TGTGCCAGCAGCCCCAGGGTTCCCGGGGAGCTGTTTTTT. This codes for CASSPRVPGELFF.

In its sample, this clone was seen once. This chain uses TRBV7-9 with TRBJ1-1; possible D gene TRBD1, 5 bases. Trimming took off 2 bases at V and 7 bases at J, with 11 bases between the two ends. From germline, CDR1 is SEHNR and CDR2 FQNEAQ (reference sequence). The CDR3 loop spans 13 amino acids. CDR3 DNA sequence: TGTGCCAGCAGCTTAACGAGCGGGGGTGAAGCTTTCTTT. It specifies CASSLTSGGEAFF.

The chain couples TRBV25-1 to TRBJ1-2, with D perhaps TRBD1 (5 bases). This CDR3 is built from 13 residues. Per germline, CDR1 MGHDK and CDR2 SYGVNS. V was shortened by 3 bases and J by 4 bases, with 9 bases between the two germline ends. Written as DNA, the CDR3 is TGTGCCAGCAGTGAGGGGCGGGGCTATGGCTACACCTTC. Its protein is CASSEGRGYGYTF.

The chain recombines TRBV28 with TRBJ1-3; 8 nucleotides agree with TRBD1. V shed 5 bases, J shed 7 bases, and the junction held 16 bases outside the gene matches. The V gene's germline CDR1 is MDHEN and CDR2 SYDVKM. This CDR3 region has 17 residues. This chain's CDR3 is CASSMGHTGQGGNTIYF. The CDR3 nucleotides are TGTGCCAGCAGTATGGGTCATACAGGACAGGGAGGGAACACCATATATTTT.

The chain links TRBV7-9 to TRBJ1-3; D gene uncertain. Germline CDR1 SEHNR, CDR2 FQNEAQ (reference sequence). The V end lost 5 bases, the J end lost 1 base, and 6 bases lay between the germline ends. This CDR3 contains 13 residues. As DNA, the CDR3 is TGTGCCAGCAGCACAGTTTCTGGAAACACCATATATTTT. Translating gives CASSTVSGNTIYF.

The CDR3 spells CASSQDLGGARGYTF. CDR3 bases: TGCGCCAGCAGCCAAGACCTGGGGGGGGCGCGAGGCTACACCTTC. This chain uses TRBV4-1 with TRBJ1-2; weak D call: TRBD1 (6 bases). V was shortened by 0 bases and J by 8 bases, with 16 bases between the two germline ends. This CDR3 has 15 residues. The germline V gene has CDR1 MGHRA and CDR2 YSYEKL.

V usage is TRBV19 and J usage is TRBJ2-3, with 14 bases that match TRBD2. V lost 4 bases to trimming and J lost 0 bases; unmatched junction nucleotides: 3. The length of the CDR3 is 17 residues. Germline assignment: CDR1 LNHDA and CDR2 SQIVND (reference sequence). CDR3 sequence (DNA): TGTGCCAGTAGTACGGGACTAGCGGGGGATAGCACAGATACGCAGTATTTT. Protein product: CASSTGLAGDSTDTQYF.